The present TCR beta chain was sequenced within a study of regulatory T cells in long-lasting Graves disease. Study findings and constraints: Persistent patients shared more public clonotypes (approximately 2,700) than newly diagnosed patients (966). Accuracy might have suffered from few samples. Researchers reported studying only peripheral blood, not thyroid tissue.

Time point of the sample: newly diagnosed GD, antithyroid drugs for less than 3 months. The TCR library used RNA extracted from PBMCs. On this clonotype itself: Its antigen is still unknown.

Germline-derived CDR1 and CDR2 are LGHNA and YNFKEQ. V was shortened by 2 bases and J by 4 bases, with 9 bases between the two germline ends. The CDR3 totals 14 residues. Investigators prepared the TCR beta libraries by applying iRepertoire HTBI primers and Arm-PCR of CDR3 regions. TCRdb passed the multiplex PCR reads through MiXCR, listing each CDR3 protein once. The sample gives over 450,000 distinct CDR3 sequences, around 12% of which show up once; around 10% is in the top ten. A further study also used this sample, focusing on T cells in Graves' hyperthyroidism and ophthalmopathy. According to that study: Initially, a first-round RT-PCR of the TCR CDR3 employed the HTBI primer set.

The chain uses TRBV4-2 and TRBJ2-4; a weak D match, TRBD1 (5 bases). The clonotype comes from a woman between 25 and 40 years old with Graves disease. Sequences were derived from peripheral blood mononuclear cells (PBMCs), sampled at new diagnosis, from a patient treated with antithyroid drugs. The CDR3 is CASSQRQGKNIQYF. CDR3 in DNA: TGTGCCAGCAGCCAACGTCAGGGAAAAAACATTCAGTACTTC.